This section outlines one T cell receptor (beta chain) sequence together with its context. Its antigen remains unknown. The treatment: approximately nine-day PBMC culture with coronavirus spike peptide pools or control peptides (ViraFEST assay). The ends were cut back, 1 base at V and 0 bases at J, with 9 bases in the middle. In germline, CDR1 is DFQATT, CDR2 SNEGSKA (reference sequence). The CDR3 runs to 14 residues. The sample is drawn from a study of vaccination and CD4 T cells after COVID-19. The assay that was used to sequence DNA from cultured CD4+ T cells was the Oncomine TCR Beta short-read assay. TCRdb re-called the PCR reads through MiXCR, storing one row per CDR3 protein. The repertoire includes about 19,000 distinct CDR3 sequences, about 50% of them detected once, and more than 9.5% sits in the top ten.

The V and J genes are TRBV20-1 and TRBJ1-1; D uncertain. The sequence derives from a human donor who had recovered from COVID-19. The specimen comprised CD4+ T cells from blood, cultured in vitro, sampled after SARS-CoV-2 vaccination. CDR3 protein: CSARGGNLNTEAFF. For the CDR3, the DNA is TGCAGTGCTAGAGGGGGTAATCTGAACACTGAAGCTTTCTTT.